These 17 T cell receptor beta chains originate from one sample sequenced in a study of OX40 agonist ivuxolimab in advanced cancers. Clones were read by immunoSEQ multiplex PCR, and TCRdb kept only the in-frame ones, dropping some. The sample shows tens of thousands of clones, less than 90% of them seen only once. The source was CD4+ or CD8+ T cells sorted from blood, collected in a trial of the OX40 agonist ivuxolimab. Receptors were obtained from an adult with an advanced solid tumor such as melanoma, head and neck, liver or kidney cancer.

The rearrangement uses TRBV19 and TRBJ1-2; D remains unclear. This CDR3 comprises 15 residues. V gave up 0 bases and J gave up 3 bases, with 11 bases separating them. Germline-derived CDR1 and CDR2 are LNHDA and SQIVND (reference sequence). CDR3 sequence reads: CASSIDRGLDYGYTF. For the CDR3, the DNA is TGTGCCAGTAGTATAGATCGAGGGTTGGACTATGGCTACACCTTC. The full variable domain, completed using reference TRBV19 and TRBJ1-2, is DGGITQSPKYLFRKEGQNVTLSCEQNLNHDAMYWYRQDPGQGLRLIYYSQIVNDFQKGDIAEGYSVSREKKESFPLTVTSAQKNPTAFYLCASSIDRGLDYGYTFGSGTRLTVV.

The chain joins TRBV18 to TRBJ2-7, with TRBD2 matching over 9 bases. This CDR3 has 16 residues. The germline CDR1 and CDR2 sequences are KGHSH and LQKENI. V lost 0 bases and J lost 0; bases outside the gene matches: 3. This CDR3 is CASSPPGLAYSYEQYF. The CDR3 coding sequence is TGTGCCAGCTCACCACCGGGACTAGCCTACTCCTACGAGCAGTACTTC. The variable domain in full, with the rest retrieved from reference TRBV18 and TRBJ2-7, is NAGVMQNPRHLVRRRGQEARLRCSPMKGHSHVYWYRQLPEEGLKFMVYLQKENIIDESGMPKERFSAEFPKEGPSILRIQQVVRGDSAAYFCASSPPGLAYSYEQYFGPGTRLTVT.

The chain joins TRBV7-3 to TRBJ2-6, with D perhaps being TRBD1 or TRBD2 (5 bases each). The length of the CDR3 is 15 residues. The V end was cut by 7 bases, the J end by 3 bases, with 13 bases between. Germline CDR1 SGHTA, CDR2 FQGTGA. DNA for the CDR3: TGTGCCAGCACCCCGGGGCTGCATGGGGCCAACGTCCTGACTTTC. This translates into CASTPGLHGANVLTF.

The rearrangement uses TRBV15 and TRBJ2-2, with 8 bases matching TRBD2. CDR1 and CDR2 (germline): LNHNV, YYDKDF (reference sequence). Losses at the gene ends were 0 bases for V and 5 bases for J; bases not matched to a gene: 8. This CDR3 is 17 amino acids long. The CDR3 region is CATSRDLNSGVTGELFF. Written as DNA, the CDR3 is TGTGCCACCAGCAGAGATTTGAATAGCGGGGTAACCGGGGAGCTGTTTTTT.

This clone occurred once. V usage is TRBV5-1 and J usage is TRBJ1-1; D not certain. V was pared by 4 bases and J by 7 bases, with 14 bases between. From germline, CDR1 is SGHRS and CDR2 YFSETQ. CDR3 length equals 13 residues. This CDR3 reads CASSPRGGFEAFF. The CDR3 nucleotides read TGCGCCAGCAGCCCCCGAGGAGGTTTTGAAGCTTTCTTT. The entire variable domain, with the rest obtained from reference TRBV5-1 and TRBJ1-1, is as follows: KAGVTQTPRYLIKTRGQQVTLSCSPISGHRSVSWYQQTPGQGLQFLFEYFSETQRNKGNFPGRFSGRQFSNSRSEMNVSTLELGDSALYLCASSPRGGFEAFFGQGTRLTVV.

The V and J genes are TRBV6-1 and TRBJ1-1; the D gene is possibly TRBD1 (6 bases). The CDR3 totals 16 residues. Germline V gives CDR1 MNHNS, CDR2 SASEGT. Between the trimmed V and J ends, which lost 1 base and 9 bases, there was a span of 21 bases. CDR3 in DNA: TGTGCCAGCAGTGAAGTGGTGGGGGGCTCCCAAGGTAAAGCTTTCTTT. It encodes CASSEVVGGSQGKAFF.

As for this clone: At one of its ends the junction is not consistent with the germline gene, which may arise from a read error. The V and J genes are TRBV7-9 and TRBJ2-1, with 10 positions matching TRBD1. Germline loops: CDR1 SEHNR, CDR2 FQNEAQ (reference sequence). The CDR3 covers 16 residues. The CDR3 protein is CASSPGRDRGVHEQFF. The CDR3 DNA sequence: TGCGCCAGCAGCCCCGGCCGGGACAGGGGAGTCCATGAGCAGTTCTTC. The variable domain in full, completed from reference TRBV7-9 and TRBJ2-1, reads DTGVSQNPRHKITKRGQNVTFRCDPISEHNRLYWYRQTLGQGPEFLTYFQNEAQLEKSRLLSDRFSAERPKGSFSTLEIQRTEQGDSAMYLCASSPGRDRGVHEQFFGPGTRLTVL.

There are a few counts of this clone. CDR3 DNA sequence: TGTGCCAGCAGCCGGACTAGCGGGGGGGGTGGCACAGATACGCAGTATTTT. It is translated as CASSRTSGGGGTDTQYF. V usage is TRBV7-7 and J usage is TRBJ2-3; 15 bases are shared with TRBD2. The length of the CDR3 is 17 residues. Per the germline V gene, CDR1 is SSHAT and CDR2 is FNYEAQ (reference sequence). Unmatched junction bases numbered 4, after V lost 5 bases and J lost 1 base.

Only a few counts were recorded for this clone. This sample also contains other DNA sequences that code for the same CDR3. The rearrangement joins TRBV10-1 to TRBJ2-3; D gene uncertain. The CDR3 runs to 11 residues. Germline V gene lookup returns CDR1 WNHNN and CDR2 SYGVQD (reference sequence). The ends were cut back, 4 bases at V and 6 bases at J, with 5 bases in the middle. CDR3 in amino acids: CASSGSDTQYF. The CDR3, as DNA: TGCGCCAGCAGTGGGAGCGATACGCAGTATTTT.

The gene calls are TRBV19 and TRBJ2-1; D is perhaps TRBD1 (6 bases). This CDR3 has 13 amino acids. V dropped 0 bases and J dropped 10 bases, with 10 bases sitting between them. Germline values: CDR1 LNHDA, CDR2 SQIVND (reference sequence). The chain's CDR3 is CASSIDPGTEQFF. The CDR3, as DNA: TGTGCCAGTAGTATAGATCCTGGGACAGAGCAGTTCTTC.

V gene TRBV5-4 combines with J gene TRBJ2-1, with 12 nucleotides matching TRBD2. Trimming cost V 7 bases and J 5 bases; bases outside gene matches: 4. CDR3 size: 14 residues. Germline CDR1 is SGHNT and CDR2 is YYREEE (reference sequence). This CDR3 reads CASGRTSGNNEQFF. As DNA, the CDR3 is TGTGCCAGCGGACGGACTAGCGGGAACAATGAGCAGTTCTTC.

The chain employs TRBV6-5 and TRBJ1-6; no clear D. The ends were cut back, 2 bases at V and 9 bases at J, with 17 bases in the middle. The CDR3 is 16 amino acids. CDR1 and CDR2 from the germline V gene are MNHEY and SVGAGI. The CDR3 here is CASSYQAGLDGSPLHF. CDR3 coding DNA: TGTGCCAGCAGTTACCAGGCCGGGTTGGACGGTTCACCCCTCCACTTT.

This chain links TRBV28 with TRBJ2-3, with D tentatively TRBD2 (6 bases). CDR1 and CDR2 from the germline V gene are MDHEN and SYDVKM. Trimming stripped 7 bases from V and 6 bases from J, with 20 bases between. This CDR3 region has 15 residues. This chain's CDR3 is CASTTLGTGEDTQYF. The CDR3 DNA sequence: TGTGCCAGCACTACGCTCGGGACGGGGGAGGATACGCAGTATTTT.

This chain joins TRBV6-5 and TRBJ1-1; no clear D. V was pared by 1 base and J by 1 base, with 7 bases between. This CDR3 region has 14 residues. Germline CDR1 and CDR2: MNHEY and SVGAGI. The CDR3 DNA reads as TGTGCCAGCAGTTACTTGGCGTCGAACACTGAAGCTTTCTTT. Protein product: CASSYLASNTEAFF.

The chain combines TRBV5-4 with TRBJ1-1; 7 positions agree with TRBD1. Per germline, CDR1 SGHNT and CDR2 YYREEE (reference sequence). The CDR3 is 14 amino acids. J was trimmed by 8 bases and V by 0 bases; bases with no gene match: 7. The CDR3 nucleotides are TGTGCCAGCAGCTTGGCGGGATCGGACAGGGAAGCTTTCTTT. This translates into CASSLAGSDREAFF.

The CDR3, as DNA: TGTGCCAGCAGCTTTAGTTCCGTCGGGGAGCTGTTTTTT. Translating it yields CASSFSSVGELFF. The chain carries TRBV11-1 and TRBJ2-2; D not resolved. V lost 3 bases and J lost 7, with 9 bases in between. The germline gives CDR1 SGHAT, CDR2 FQDESV (reference sequence). CDR3 length equals 13 residues. The whole variable domain, filled in from reference TRBV11-1 and TRBJ2-2, reads EAEVAQSPRYKITEKSQAVAFWCDPISGHATLYWYRQILGQGPELLVQFQDESVVDDSQLPKDRFSAERLKGVDSTLKIQPAELGDSAMYLCASSFSSVGELFFGEGSRLTVL.

The rearrangement uses TRBV29-1 and TRBJ2-7; no clear D gene. Trimming shortened V by 4 bases and J by 0 bases, and 10 bases separated the two germline ends. Germline CDR1 SQVTM, CDR2 ANQGSEA. CDR3 length: 13 amino acids. The CDR3 is CSVGRGSSYEQYF. The CDR3 nucleotides are TGCAGCGTTGGGAGAGGTAGCTCCTACGAGCAGTACTTC.